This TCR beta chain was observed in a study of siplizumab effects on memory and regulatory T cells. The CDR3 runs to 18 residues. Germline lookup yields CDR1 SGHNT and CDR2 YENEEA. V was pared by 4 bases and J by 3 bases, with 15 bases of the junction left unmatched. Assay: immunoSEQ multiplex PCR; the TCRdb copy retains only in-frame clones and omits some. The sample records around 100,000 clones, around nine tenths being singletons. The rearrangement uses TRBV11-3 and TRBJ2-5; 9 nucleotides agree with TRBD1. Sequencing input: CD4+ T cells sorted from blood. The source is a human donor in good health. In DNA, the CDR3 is TGTGCCAGCAGCTCATCGAAATGGGGACAGGGTATTGAAGAGACCCAGTACTTC. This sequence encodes CASSSSKWGQGIEETQYF.